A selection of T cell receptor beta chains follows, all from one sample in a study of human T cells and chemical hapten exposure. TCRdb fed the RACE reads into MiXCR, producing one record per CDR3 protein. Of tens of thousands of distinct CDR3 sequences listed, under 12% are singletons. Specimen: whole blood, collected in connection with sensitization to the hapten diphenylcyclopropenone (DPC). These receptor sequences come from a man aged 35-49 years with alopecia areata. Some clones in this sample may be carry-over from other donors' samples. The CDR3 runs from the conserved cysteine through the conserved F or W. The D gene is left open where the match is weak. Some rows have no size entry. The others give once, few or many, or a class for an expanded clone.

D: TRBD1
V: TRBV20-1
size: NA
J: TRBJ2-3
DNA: TGCAGTGCTAGATCAAGACAGGGTTCTGGCGCAGATACGCAGTATTTT
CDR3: CSARSRQGSGADTQYF

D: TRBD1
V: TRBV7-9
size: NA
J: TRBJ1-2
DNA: TGTGCCAGCAGCACCAGACAGGGATACTACACCTTC
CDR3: CASSTRQGYYTF

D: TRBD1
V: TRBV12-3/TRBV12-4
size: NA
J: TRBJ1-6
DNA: TGTGCCAGCAGTATTTCCGGGACAGGGGTTTCACCCCTCCACTTT
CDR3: CASSISGTGVSPLHF

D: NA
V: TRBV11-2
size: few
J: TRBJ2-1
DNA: TGTGCCAGCAGCTTAAATGAGCAGTTCTTC
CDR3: CASSLNEQFF

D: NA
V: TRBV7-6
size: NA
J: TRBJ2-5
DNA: TGTGCCAGCAGCCCCTCTGTCCGGGCCAGTGAGACCCAGTACTTC
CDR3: CASSPSVRASETQYF

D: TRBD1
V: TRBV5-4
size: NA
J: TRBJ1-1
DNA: TGTGCCAGCAGCCTGGGACAGGGTTTAATCGGAGCCGAAAACACTGAAGCTTTCTTT
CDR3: CASSLGQGLIGAENTEAFF

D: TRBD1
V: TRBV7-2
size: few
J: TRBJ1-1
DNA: TGTGCCAGCAGCTTACAGCCAGGCCTATGGACAGGGGAGGGTATGAACACTGAAGCTTTCTTT
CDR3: CASSLQPGLWTGEGMNTEAFF

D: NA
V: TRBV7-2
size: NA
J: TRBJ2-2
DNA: TGTGCCAGCAGCAACGTGGTCCCACGGAACGGGGAGCTGTTTTTT
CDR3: CASSNVVPRNGELFF

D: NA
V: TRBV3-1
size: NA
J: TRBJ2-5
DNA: TGTGCCAGCAGCCAACACATGTATACACGCACTGATATACGCCGCTACGGGGAGACCCAGTACTTC
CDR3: CASSQHMYTRTDIRRYGETQYF

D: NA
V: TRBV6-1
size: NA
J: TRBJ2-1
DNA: TGTGCCAGCAGTGAAGCTCGGTGGGTCGCTCTAGTGGCGGTATACAATGAGCAGTTCTTC
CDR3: CASSEARWVALVAVYNEQFF

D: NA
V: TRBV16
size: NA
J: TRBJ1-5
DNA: TGTGCCAGCAGCCAATCGTCAGGTCTCGAGCAGCCCCAGCATTTT
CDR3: CASSQSSGLEQPQHF

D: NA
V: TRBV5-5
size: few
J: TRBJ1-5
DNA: TGTGCCAGCAGCTTGTACGGGGTCAGAAATCAGCCCCAGCATTTT
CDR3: CASSLYGVRNQPQHF

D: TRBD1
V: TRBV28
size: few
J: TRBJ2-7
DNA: TGTGCCAGCAGTGCTCCCGGGACAGGGACCTACGAGCAGTACTTC
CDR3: CASSAPGTGTYEQYF

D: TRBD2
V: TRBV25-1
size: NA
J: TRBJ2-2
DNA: TGTGCCAGCAGTGGTTTAGCGGGAGTTACCGGGGAGCTGTTTTTT
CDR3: CASSGLAGVTGELFF

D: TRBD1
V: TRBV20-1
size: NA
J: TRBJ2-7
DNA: TGCAGTGCAGGGGGTTTAGGACAGGGGGTTCGCTACGAGCAGTACTTC
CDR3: CSAGGLGQGVRYEQYF

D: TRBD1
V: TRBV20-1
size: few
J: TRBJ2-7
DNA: TGCAGTGCAAACTACGGGACAGGGATACAGGTGCAGTACTTC
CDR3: CSANYGTGIQVQYF

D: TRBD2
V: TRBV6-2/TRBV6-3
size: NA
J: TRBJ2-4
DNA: TGTGCCAGCAGTTACTCCGGCGGGAGCCCCCAAAACATTCAGTACTTC
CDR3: CASSYSGGSPQNIQYF

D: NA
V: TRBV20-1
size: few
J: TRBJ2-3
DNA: TGCAGTGCCCCCGACGAGGGAGATACGCAGTATTTT
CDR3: CSAPDEGDTQYF

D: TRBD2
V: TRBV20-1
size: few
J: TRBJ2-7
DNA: TGCAGTGCTAGAGCCCCGGGGAGGGCGGGTGAGCAGTACTTC
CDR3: CSARAPGRAGEQYF

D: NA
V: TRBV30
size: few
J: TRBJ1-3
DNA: TGTGCCTGGAGTGTGAAGGGGGTGACTGGAAACACCATATATTTT
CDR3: CAWSVKGVTGNTIYF

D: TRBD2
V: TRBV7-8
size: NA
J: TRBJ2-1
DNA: TGTGCCAGCAGCGTCAGCGGGAGTTTCCATGAGCAGTTCTTC
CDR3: CASSVSGSFHEQFF

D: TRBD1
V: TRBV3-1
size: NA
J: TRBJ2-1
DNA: TGTGCCAGCAGCCCTGGGGACAGTTGGCGAACCTCCAAGTTCTTC
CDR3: CASSPGDSWRTSKFF

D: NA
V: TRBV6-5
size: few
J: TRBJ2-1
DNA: TGTGCCAGCAGTTACCTAGCGGTCAGGGGTAATGAGCAGTTCTTC
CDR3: CASSYLAVRGNEQFF

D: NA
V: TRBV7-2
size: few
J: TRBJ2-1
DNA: TGTGCCAGCAGCTTACAGGAAATAAAGGGCAATGAGCAGTTCTTC
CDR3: CASSLQEIKGNEQFF

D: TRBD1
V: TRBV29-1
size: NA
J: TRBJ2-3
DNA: TGCAGCGTGAGGACAGGGGAAAATACAGATACGCAGTATTTT
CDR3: CSVRTGENTDTQYF

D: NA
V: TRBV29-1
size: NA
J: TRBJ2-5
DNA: TGCAGCGTGGACTTGGCGGGTGAGACCCAGTACTTC
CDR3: CSVDLAGETQYF

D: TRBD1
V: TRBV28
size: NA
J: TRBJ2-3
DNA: TGTGCCAGCCAGGGGGCGCAAGGGCCAGATACGCAGTATTTT
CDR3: CASQGAQGPDTQYF

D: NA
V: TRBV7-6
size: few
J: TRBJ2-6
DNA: TGTGCCAGCAGCCGTATATGGGGAACTGGGGCCAACGTCCTGACTTTC
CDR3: CASSRIWGTGANVLTF

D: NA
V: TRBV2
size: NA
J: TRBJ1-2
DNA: TGTGCCAGCAGTGACCATCCTGTTCACACCTTC
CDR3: CASSDHPVHTF

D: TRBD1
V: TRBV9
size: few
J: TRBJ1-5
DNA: TGTGCCAGCAGCGTTCCCTGGGACAGGGCGAATCAGCCCCAGCATTTT
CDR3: CASSVPWDRANQPQHF

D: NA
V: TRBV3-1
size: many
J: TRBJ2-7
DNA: TGTGCCAGCAGCCCAACTACCTACGAGCAGTACTTC
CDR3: CASSPTTYEQYF

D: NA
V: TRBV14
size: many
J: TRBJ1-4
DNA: TGTGCCAGCAGCCTGCGAGAGGGTGAAAAACTGTTTTTT
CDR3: CASSLREGEKLFF

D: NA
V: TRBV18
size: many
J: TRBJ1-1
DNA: TGTGCCAGCTCATCAGAGGGGGGCACTGAAGCTTTCTTT
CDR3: CASSSEGGTEAFF

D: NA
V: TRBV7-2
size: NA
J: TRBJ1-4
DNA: TGTGCCAGCGGCCAGGGACCAACTAATGAAAAACTGTTTTTT
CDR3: CASGQGPTNEKLFF

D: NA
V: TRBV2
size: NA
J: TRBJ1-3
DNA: TGTGCCAGCAGTGGGCAATGGTCTGGAAACACCATATATTTT
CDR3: CASSGQWSGNTIYF

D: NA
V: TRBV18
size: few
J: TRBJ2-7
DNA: TGTGCCAGCTCACGGCAGGGCACCTCCTACGAGCAGTACTTC
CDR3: CASSRQGTSYEQYF

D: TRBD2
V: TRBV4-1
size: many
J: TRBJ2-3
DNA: TGCGCCAGCAGCCGGACTAGCGGAACAGATACGCAGTATTTT
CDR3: CASSRTSGTDTQYF

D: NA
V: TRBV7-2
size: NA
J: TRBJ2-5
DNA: TGTGCCAGCAGCTTAGGGGGTAGGGGGCAAGAGACCCAGTACTTC
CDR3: CASSLGGRGQETQYF

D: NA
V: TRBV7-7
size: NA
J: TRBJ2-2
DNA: TGTGCTAGCAGCTTAGCAGGGTACACCGGGGAGCTGTTTTTT
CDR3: CASSLAGYTGELFF

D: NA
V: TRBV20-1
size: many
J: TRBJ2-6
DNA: TGCAGTGCTAGTTCGACCGTTGGGGCCAACGTCCTGACTTTC
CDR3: CSASSTVGANVLTF

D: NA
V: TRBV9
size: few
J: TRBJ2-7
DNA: TGTGCCAGCAGCCCAGCGAGGGGCGAGCAGTACTTC
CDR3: CASSPARGEQYF

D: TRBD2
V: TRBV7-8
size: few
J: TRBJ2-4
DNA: TGTGCCAGCAGTCTTGGACTAGCGGGAGAAAACATTCAGTACTTC
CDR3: CASSLGLAGENIQYF

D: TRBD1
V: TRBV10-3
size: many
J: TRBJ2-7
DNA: TGTGCCATCAGTGGACCGGACAGGGCCTCCTACGAGCAGTACTTC
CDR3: CAISGPDRASYEQYF

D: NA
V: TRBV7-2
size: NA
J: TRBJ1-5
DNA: TGTGCCAGCAGCTCACAGGAAGGTCAGCCCCAGCATTTT
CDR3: CASSSQEGQPQHF

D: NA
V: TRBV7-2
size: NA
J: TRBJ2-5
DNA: TGTGCCAGCAGCCGGGACAATTGGTACCAAGAGACCCAGTACTTC
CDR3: CASSRDNWYQETQYF